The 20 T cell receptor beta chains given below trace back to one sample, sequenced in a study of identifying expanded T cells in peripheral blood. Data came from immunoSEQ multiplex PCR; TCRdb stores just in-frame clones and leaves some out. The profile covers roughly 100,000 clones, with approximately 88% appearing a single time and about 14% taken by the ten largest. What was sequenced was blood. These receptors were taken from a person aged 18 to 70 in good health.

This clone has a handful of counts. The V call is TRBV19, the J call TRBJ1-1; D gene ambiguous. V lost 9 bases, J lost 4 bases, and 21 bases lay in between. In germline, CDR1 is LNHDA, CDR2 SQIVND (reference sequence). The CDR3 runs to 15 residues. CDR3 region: CASLNPRRLGTEAFF. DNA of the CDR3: TGTGCCAGCCTTAACCCGCGTCGATTGGGCACTGAAGCTTTCTTT. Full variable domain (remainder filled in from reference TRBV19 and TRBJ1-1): DGGITQSPKYLFRKEGQNVTLSCEQNLNHDAMYWYRQDPGQGLRLIYYSQIVNDFQKGDIAEGYSVSREKKESFPLTVTSAQKNPTAFYLCASLNPRRLGTEAFFGQGTRLTVV.

The CDR3 region has the DNA TGTGCCAGCAGCTCACAAGGGTGGGGGGAGACCCAGTACTTC. Translated, it gives CASSSQGWGETQYF. This chain joins TRBV7-2 and TRBJ2-5; D possibly uses TRBD1 or TRBD2 (5 bases each). CDR1 and CDR2 from the germline V gene are SGHTA and FQGNSA. This CDR3 contains 14 residues. Trimming cost V 4 bases and J 5 bases, with 14 bases left between them.

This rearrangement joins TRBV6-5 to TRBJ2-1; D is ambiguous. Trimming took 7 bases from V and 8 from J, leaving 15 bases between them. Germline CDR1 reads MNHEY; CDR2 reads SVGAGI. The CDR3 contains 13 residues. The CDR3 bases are TGTGCCAGCAAGGATTACAAGGTGGATGAGCAGTTCTTC. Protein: CASKDYKVDEQFF.

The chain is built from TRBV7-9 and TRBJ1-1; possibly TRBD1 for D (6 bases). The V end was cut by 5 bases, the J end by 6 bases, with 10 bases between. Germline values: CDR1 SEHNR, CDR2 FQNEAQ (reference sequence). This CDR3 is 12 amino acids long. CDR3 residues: CASSLYRAEAFF. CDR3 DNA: TGTGCCAGCAGCCTTTACAGGGCTGAAGCTTTCTTT.

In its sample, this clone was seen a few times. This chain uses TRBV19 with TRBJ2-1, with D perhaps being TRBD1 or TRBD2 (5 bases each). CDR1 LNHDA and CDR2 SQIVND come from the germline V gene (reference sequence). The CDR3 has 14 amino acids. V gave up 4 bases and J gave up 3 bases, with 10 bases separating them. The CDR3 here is CASSTWDLYNEQFF. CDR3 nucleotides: TGTGCCAGTAGTACATGGGACCTCTACAATGAGCAGTTCTTC.

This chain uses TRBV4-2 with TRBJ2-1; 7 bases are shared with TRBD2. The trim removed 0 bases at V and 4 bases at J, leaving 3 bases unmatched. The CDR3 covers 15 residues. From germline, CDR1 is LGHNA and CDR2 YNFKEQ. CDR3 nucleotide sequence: TGTGCCAGCAGCCAAGAGGGGCGGGAGTACAATGAGCAGTTCTTC. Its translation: CASSQEGREYNEQFF.

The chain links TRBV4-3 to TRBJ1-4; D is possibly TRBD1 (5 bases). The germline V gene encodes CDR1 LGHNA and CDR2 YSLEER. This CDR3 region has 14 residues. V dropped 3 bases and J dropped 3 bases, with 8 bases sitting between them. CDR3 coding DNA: TGCGCCAGCAGCCACAGGGCCCCTAATGAAAAACTGTTTTTT. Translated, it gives CASSHRAPNEKLFF.

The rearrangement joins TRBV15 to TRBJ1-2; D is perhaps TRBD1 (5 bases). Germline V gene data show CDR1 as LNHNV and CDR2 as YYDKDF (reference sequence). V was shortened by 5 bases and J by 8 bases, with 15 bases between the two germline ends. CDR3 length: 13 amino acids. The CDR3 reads CATSGRQPGGYTF. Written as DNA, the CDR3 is TGTGCCACCAGCGGACGACAGCCTGGAGGCTACACCTTC.

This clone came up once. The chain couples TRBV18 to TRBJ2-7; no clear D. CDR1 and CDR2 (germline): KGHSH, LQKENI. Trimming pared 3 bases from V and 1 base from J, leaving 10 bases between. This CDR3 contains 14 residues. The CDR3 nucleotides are TGTGCCAGCTCACCGAGGACCGAATCCTACGAGCAGTACTTC. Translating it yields CASSPRTESYEQYF.

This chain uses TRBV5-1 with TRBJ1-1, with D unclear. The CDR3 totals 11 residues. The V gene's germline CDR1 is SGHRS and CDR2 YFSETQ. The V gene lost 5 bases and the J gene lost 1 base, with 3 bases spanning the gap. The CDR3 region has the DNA TGCGCCAGCAGGGAGAACACTGAAGCTTTCTTT. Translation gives CASRENTEAFF.

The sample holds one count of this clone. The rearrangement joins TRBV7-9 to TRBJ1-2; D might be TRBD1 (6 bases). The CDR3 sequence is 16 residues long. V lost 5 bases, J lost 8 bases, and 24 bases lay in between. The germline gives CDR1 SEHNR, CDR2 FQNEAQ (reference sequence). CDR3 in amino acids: CASSPAGTEGGLGYTF. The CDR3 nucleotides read TGTGCCAGCAGCCCCGCAGGGACGGAGGGGGGCTTGGGCTACACCTTC.

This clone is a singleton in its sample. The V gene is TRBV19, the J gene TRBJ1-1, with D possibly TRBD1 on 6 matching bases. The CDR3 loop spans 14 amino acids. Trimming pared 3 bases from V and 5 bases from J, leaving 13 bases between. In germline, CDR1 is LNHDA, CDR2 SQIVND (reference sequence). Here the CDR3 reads CASSIPGAQTEAFF. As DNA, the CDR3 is TGTGCCAGTAGTATTCCGGGGGCGCAGACTGAAGCTTTCTTT.

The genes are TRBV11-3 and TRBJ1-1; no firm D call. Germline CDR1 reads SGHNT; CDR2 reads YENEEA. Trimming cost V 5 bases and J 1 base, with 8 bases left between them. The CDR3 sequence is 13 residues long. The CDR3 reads CASSRGTNTEAFF. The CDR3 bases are TGTGCCAGCAGCCGTGGCACGAACACTGAAGCTTTCTTT.

The CDR3 nucleotides read TGTGCCTGGAGTGTACGGGGCGGGGAGCTGTTTTTT. Translated, it gives CAWSVRGGELFF. The chain couples TRBV30 to TRBJ2-2; a possible D gene is TRBD2 (5 bases). Trimming left V 0 bases short and J 7 bases short, with 6 bases between. The CDR3 runs 12 residues. Germline assignment: CDR1 GTSNPN and CDR2 SVGIG (reference sequence).

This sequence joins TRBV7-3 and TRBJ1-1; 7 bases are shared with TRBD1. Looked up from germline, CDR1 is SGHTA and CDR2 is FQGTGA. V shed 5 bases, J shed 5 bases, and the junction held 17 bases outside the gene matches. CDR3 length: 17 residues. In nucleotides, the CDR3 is TGTGCCAGCAGCCCCACGGGGAACAGGGTCAGGGGGACTGAAGCTTTCTTT. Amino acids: CASSPTGNRVRGTEAFF.

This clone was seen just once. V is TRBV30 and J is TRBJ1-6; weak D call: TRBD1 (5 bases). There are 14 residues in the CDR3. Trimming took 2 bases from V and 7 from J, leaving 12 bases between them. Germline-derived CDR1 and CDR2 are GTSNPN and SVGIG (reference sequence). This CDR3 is CAWSLDIPNSPLHF. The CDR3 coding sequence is TGTGCCTGGAGTCTGGACATACCAAATTCACCCCTCCACTTT. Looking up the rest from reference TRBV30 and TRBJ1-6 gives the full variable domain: SQTIHQWPATLVQPVGSPLSLECTVEGTSNPNLYWYRQAAGRGLQLLFYSVGIGQISSEVPQNLSASRPQDRQFILSSKKLLLSDSGFYLCAWSLDIPNSPLHFGNGTRLTVT.

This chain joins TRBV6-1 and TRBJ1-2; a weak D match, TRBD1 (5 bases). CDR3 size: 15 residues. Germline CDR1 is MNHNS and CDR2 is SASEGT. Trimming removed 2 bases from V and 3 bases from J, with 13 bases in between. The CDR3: CASSEPWGGDYGYTF. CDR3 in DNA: TGTGCCAGCAGTGAACCCTGGGGCGGGGACTATGGCTACACCTTC.

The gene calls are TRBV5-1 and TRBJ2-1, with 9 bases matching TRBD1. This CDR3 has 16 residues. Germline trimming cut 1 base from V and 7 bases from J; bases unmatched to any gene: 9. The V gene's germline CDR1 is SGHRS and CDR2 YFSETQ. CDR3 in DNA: TGCGCCAGCAGCTTGAGCCCGGGACAGGGTAGAAATGAGCAGTTCTTC. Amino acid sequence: CASSLSPGQGRNEQFF.

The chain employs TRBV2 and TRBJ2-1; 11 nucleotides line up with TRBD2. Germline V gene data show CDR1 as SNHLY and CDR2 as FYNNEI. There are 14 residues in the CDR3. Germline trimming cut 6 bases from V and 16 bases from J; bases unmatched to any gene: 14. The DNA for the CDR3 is TGTGCCAGCAGACCCGGACTAGCGGGCCTTACGGAATTCTTC. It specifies CASRPGLAGLTEFF.

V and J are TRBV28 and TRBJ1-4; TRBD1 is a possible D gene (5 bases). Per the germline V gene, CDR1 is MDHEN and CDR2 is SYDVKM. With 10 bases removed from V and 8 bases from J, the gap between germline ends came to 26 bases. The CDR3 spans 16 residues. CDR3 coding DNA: TGTGCCACCGGTGGGGGGTGGCGTGGGGGTAAAGAAAAACTGTTTTTT. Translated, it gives CATGGGWRGGKEKLFF.